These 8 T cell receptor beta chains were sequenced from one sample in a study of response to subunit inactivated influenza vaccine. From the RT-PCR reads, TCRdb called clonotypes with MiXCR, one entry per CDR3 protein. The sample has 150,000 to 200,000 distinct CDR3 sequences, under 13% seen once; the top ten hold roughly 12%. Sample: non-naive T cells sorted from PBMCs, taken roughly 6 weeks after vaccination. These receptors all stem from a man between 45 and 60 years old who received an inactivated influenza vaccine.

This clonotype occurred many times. Here the CDR3 DNA reads TGTGCCAGCAGTACAGGACAGGGTTCGGCTTTCTTT. As protein: CASSTGQGSAFF. This chain connects TRBV12-3 or TRBV12-4 to TRBJ1-1, with 8 bases fitting TRBD1. CDR3 length equals 12 residues. V lost 5 bases and J lost 11; bases outside the gene matches: 7.

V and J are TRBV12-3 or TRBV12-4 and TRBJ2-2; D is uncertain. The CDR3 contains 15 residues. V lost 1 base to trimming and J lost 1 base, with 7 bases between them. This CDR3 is CASSLVALNTGELFF. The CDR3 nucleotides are TGTGCCAGCAGTTTAGTGGCTTTGAACACCGGGGAGCTGTTTTTT.

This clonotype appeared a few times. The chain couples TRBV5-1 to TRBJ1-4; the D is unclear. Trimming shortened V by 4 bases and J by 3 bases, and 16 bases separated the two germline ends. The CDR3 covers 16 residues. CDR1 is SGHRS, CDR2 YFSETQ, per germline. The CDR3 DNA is TGCGCCAGCAGCCACGACGCGTGGGCATCTAATGAAAAACTGTTTTTT. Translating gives CASSHDAWASNEKLFF.

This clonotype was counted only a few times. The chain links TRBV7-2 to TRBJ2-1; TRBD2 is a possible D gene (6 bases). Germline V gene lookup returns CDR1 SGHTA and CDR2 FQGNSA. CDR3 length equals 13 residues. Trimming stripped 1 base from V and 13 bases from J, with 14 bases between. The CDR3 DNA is TGTGCCAGCAGCTTAGTGGCGCCGGGACTCCAGTTCTTC. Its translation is CASSLVAPGLQFF.

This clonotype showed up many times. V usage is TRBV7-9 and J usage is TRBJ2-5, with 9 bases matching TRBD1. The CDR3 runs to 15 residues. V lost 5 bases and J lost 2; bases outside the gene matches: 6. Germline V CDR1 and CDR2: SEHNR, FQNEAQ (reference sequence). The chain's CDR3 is CASSPDRGIQETQYF. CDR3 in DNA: TGTGCCAGCAGCCCAGACAGGGGGATTCAAGAGACCCAGTACTTC.

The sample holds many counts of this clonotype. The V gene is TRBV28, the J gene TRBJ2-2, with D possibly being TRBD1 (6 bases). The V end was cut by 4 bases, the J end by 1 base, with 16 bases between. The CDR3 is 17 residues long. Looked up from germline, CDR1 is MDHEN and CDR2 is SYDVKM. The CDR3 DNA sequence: TGTGCCAGCAGTTCCCCCCGGGACACCAAGAACACCGGGGAGCTGTTTTTT. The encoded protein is CASSSPRDTKNTGELFF.

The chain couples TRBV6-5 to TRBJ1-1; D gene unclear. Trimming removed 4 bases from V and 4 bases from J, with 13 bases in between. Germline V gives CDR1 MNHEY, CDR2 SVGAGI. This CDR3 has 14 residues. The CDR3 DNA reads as TGTGCCAGCAGTTTGGGCAGAACCGTCACTGAAGCTTTCTTT. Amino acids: CASSLGRTVTEAFF.

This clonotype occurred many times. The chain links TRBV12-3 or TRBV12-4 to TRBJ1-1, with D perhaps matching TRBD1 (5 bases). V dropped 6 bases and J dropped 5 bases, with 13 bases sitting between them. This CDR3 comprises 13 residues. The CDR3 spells CASRGYGGTEAFF. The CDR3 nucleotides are TGTGCCAGCAGAGGCTACGGGGGAACTGAAGCTTTCTTT.